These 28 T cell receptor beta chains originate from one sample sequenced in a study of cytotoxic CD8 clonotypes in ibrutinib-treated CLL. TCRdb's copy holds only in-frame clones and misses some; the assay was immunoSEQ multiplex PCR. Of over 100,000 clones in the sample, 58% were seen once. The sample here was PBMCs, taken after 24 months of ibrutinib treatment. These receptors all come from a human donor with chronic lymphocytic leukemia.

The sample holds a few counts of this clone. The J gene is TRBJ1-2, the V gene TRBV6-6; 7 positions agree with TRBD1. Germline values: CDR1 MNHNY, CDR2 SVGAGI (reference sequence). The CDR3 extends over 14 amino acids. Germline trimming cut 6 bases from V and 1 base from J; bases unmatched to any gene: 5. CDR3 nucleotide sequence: TGTGCCAGCAGCTCCGGGACAGATAACTATGGCTACACCTTC. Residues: CASSSGTDNYGYTF.

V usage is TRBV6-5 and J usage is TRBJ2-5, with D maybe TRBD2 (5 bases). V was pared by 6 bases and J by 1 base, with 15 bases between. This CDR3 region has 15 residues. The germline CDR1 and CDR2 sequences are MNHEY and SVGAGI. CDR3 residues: CASSRPSGIQETQYF. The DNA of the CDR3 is TGTGCCAGCAGCCGTCCTTCCGGGATCCAAGAGACCCAGTACTTC.

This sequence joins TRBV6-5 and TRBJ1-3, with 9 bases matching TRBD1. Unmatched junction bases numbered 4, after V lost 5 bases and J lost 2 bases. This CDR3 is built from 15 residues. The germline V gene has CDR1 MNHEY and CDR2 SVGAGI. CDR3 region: CASSPRDRAGNTIYF. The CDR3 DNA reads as TGTGCCAGCAGTCCGCGGGACAGGGCTGGAAACACCATATATTTT.

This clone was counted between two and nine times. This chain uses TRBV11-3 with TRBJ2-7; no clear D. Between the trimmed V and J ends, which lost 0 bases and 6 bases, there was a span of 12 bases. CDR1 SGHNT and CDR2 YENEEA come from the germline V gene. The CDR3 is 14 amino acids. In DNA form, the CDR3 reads TGTGCCAGCAGCTTAGATCCCACCTCCGCCGAGCAGTACTTC. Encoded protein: CASSLDPTSAEQYF. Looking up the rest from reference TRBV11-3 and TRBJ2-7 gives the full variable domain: EAGVVQSPRYKIIEKKQPVAFWCNPISGHNTLYWYLQNLGQGPELLIRYENEEAVDDSQLPKDRFSAERLKGVDSTLKIQPAELGDSAVYLCASSLDPTSAEQYFGPGTRLTVT.

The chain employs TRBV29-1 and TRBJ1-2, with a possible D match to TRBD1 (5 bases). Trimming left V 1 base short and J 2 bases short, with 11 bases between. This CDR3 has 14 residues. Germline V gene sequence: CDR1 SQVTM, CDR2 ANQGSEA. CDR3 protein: CSVEVGEGNYGYTF. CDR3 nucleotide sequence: TGCAGCGTTGAAGTGGGGGAAGGCAACTATGGCTACACCTTC.

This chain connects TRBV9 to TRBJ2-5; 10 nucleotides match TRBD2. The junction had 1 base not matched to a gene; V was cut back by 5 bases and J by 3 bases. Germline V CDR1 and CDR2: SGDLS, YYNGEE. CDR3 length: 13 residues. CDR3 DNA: TGTGCCAGCAGAGGACTAGCGGAAGAGACCCAGTACTTC. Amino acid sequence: CASRGLAEETQYF.

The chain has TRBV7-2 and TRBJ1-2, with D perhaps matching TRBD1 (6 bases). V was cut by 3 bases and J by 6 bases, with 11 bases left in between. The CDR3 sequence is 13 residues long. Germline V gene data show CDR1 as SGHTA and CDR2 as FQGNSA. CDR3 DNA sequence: TGTGCCAGCAGCTTCGACAGGCGGAATGGCTACACCTTC. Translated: CASSFDRRNGYTF.

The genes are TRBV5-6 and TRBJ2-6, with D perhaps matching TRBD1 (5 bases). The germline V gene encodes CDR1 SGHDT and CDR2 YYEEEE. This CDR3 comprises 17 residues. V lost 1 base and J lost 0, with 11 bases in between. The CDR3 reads CASSLLGPSSGANVLTF. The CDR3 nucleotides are TGTGCCAGCAGCTTGCTGGGGCCGAGCTCTGGGGCCAACGTCCTGACTTTC.

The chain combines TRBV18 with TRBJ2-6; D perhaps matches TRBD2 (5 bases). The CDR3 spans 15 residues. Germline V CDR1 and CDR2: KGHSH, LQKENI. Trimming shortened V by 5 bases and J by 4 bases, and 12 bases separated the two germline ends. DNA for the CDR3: TGTGCCAGCTCAGCGACGGGATTAGGGGCCAACGTCCTGACTTTC. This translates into CASSATGLGANVLTF.

The CDR3 sequence is CASRPGEVHEQYF. Here the CDR3 DNA reads TGTGCCAGCAGGCCCGGGGAGGTCCACGAGCAGTACTTC. The genes are TRBV6-6 and TRBJ2-7, with D perhaps TRBD2 (6 bases). Deletions cut 6 bases from V and 5 bases from J, with 14 bases between. The germline V gene encodes CDR1 MNHNY and CDR2 SVGAGI (reference sequence). The CDR3 sequence is 13 residues long.

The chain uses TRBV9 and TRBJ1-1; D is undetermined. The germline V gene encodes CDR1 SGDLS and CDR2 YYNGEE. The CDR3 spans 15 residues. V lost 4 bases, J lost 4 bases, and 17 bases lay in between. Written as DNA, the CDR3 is TGTGCCAGCAGCCCTGGACCCCAGGTGGGCACTGAAGCTTTCTTT. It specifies CASSPGPQVGTEAFF.

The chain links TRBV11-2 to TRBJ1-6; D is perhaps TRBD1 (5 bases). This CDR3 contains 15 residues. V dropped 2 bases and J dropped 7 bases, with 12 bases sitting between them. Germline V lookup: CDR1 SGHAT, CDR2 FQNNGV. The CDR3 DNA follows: TGTGCCAGCAGCTTATCGGTACAGGCAAATTCACCCCTCCACTTT. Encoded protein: CASSLSVQANSPLHF.

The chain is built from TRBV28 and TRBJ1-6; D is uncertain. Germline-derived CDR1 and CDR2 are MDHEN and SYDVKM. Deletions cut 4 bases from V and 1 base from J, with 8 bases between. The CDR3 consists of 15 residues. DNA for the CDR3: TGTGCCAGCAGTTCCCGACGGTCCTATAATTCACCCCTCCACTTT. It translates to CASSSRRSYNSPLHF.

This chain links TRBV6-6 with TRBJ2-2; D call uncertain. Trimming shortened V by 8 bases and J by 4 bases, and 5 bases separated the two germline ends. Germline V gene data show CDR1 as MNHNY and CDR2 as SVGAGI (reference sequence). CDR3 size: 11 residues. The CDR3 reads CASLSTGELFF. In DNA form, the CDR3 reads TGTGCCAGCTTAAGCACCGGGGAGCTGTTTTTT.

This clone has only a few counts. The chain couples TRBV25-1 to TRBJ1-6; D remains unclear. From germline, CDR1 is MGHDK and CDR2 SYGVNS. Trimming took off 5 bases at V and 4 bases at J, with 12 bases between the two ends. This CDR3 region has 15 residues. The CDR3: CASSPRVGYNSPLHF. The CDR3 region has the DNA TGTGCCAGCAGTCCCAGAGTAGGATATAATTCACCCCTCCACTTT.

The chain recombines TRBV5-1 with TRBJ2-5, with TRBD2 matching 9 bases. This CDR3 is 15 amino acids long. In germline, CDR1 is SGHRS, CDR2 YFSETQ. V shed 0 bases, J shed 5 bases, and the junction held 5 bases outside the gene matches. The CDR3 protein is CASSLVAGGPETQYF. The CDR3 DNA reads TGCGCCAGCAGCTTGGTTGCGGGGGGGCCGGAGACCCAGTACTTC.

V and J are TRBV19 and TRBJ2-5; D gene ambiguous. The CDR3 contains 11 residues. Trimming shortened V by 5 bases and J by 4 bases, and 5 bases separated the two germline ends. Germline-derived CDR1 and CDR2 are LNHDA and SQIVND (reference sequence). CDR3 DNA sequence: TGTGCCAGTAGTGTGGGAGAGACCCAGTACTTC. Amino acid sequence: CASSVGETQYF.

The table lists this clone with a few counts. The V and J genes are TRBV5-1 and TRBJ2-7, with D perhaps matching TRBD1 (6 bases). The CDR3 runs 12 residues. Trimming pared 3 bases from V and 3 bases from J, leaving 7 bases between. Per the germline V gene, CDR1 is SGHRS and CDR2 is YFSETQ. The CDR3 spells CASSSDSYEQYF. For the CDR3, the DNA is TGCGCCAGCAGCTCGGACAGCTACGAGCAGTACTTC.

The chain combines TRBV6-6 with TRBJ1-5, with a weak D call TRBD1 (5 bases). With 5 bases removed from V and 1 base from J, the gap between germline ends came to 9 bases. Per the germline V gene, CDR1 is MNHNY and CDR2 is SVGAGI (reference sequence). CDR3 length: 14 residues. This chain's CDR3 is CASSHGGSNQPQHF. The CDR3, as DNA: TGTGCCAGCAGTCACGGGGGAAGCAATCAGCCCCAGCATTTT.

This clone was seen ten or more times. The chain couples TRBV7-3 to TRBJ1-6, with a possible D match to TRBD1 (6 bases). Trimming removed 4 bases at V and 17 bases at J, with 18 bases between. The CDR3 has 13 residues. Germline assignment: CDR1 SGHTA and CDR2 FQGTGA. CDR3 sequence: CASSSQQGAAVHF. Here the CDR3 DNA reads TGTGCCAGCAGCTCGCAACAGGGCGCTGCCGTCCACTTT.

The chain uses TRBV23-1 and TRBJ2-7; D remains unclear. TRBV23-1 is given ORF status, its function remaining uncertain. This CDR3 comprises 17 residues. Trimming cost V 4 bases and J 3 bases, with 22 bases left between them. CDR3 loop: CASSLFEILGFFYEQYF. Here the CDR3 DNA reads TGCGCCAGCAGTCTGTTTGAGATCCTCGGGTTTTTCTACGAGCAGTACTTC.

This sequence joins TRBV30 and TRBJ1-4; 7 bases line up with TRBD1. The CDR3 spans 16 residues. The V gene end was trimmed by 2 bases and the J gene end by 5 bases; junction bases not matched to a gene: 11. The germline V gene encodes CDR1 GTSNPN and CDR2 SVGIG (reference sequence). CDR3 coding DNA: TGTGCCTGGAGTAATGGCAGGGGGTCGAGGAATGAAAAACTGTTTTTT. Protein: CAWSNGRGSRNEKLFF.

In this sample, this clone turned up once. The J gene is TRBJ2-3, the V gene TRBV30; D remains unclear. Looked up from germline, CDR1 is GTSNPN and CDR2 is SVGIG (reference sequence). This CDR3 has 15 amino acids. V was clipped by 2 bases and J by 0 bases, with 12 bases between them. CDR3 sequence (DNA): TGTGCCTGGAGTAACGGACGAGTTAGCACAGATACGCAGTATTTT. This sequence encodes CAWSNGRVSTDTQYF. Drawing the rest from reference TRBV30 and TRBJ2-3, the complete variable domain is SQTIHQWPATLVQPVGSPLSLECTVEGTSNPNLYWYRQAAGRGLQLLFYSVGIGQISSEVPQNLSASRPQDRQFILSSKKLLLSDSGFYLCAWSNGRVSTDTQYFGPGTRLTVL.

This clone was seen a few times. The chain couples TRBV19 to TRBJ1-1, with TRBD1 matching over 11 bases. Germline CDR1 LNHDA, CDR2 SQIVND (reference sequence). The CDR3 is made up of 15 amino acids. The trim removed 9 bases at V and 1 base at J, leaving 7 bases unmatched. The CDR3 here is CASPPGQGGNTEAFF. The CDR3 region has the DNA TGTGCCAGCCCCCCGGGACAGGGGGGGAACACTGAAGCTTTCTTT.

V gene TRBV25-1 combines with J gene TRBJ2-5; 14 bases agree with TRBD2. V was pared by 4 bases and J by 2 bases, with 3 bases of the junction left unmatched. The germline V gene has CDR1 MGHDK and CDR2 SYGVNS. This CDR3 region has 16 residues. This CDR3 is CASSGLAGGRQETQYF. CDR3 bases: TGTGCCAGCAGTGGACTAGCGGGGGGGCGACAAGAGACCCAGTACTTC.

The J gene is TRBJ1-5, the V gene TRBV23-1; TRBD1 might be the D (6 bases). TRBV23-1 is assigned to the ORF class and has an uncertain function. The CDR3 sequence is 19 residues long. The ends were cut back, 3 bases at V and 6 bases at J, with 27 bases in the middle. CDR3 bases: TGCGCCAGCAGTCATCTAAAGGCAGGGGTCGTCTCGGGCGCTCAGCCCCAGCATTTT. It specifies CASSHLKAGVVSGAQPQHF.

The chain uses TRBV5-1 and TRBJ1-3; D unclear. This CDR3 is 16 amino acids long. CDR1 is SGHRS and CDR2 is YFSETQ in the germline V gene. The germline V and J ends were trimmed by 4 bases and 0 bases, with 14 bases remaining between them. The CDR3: CASSPTSTVSGNTIYF. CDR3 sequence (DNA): TGCGCCAGCAGCCCCACCTCGACGGTCTCTGGAAACACCATATATTTT.

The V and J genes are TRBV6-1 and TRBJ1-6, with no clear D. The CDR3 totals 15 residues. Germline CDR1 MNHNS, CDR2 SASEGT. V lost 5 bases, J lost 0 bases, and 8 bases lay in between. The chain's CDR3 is CASSQESSYNSPLHF. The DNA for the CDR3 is TGTGCCAGCAGTCAGGAGAGCTCCTATAATTCACCCCTCCACTTT.